The present T cell receptor beta chain was sequenced within a study of tacrolimus-resistant gene-edited T cells for transplant recipients (dated by TCRdb to 2019 to 2021). With respect to the entire study: Clonality and the number of clones in expanded FKBP12 knockout CMV-specific T cell products were compared with those in unedited CMV-specific T cell products using TCRbeta sequencing. Sequencing covered a couple of donors, and each donor provided one unedited CMV-specific T cell product and one FKBP12 knockout CMV-specific T cell product. Repertoire sequencing was done as a safety check to rule out transformation-driven clonal outgrowth after gene editing.

Comments on this clone: Per-nucleotide qualities are absent, and no much larger clonotype sits a single base away.

This sample's treatment or condition label indicates: CRISPR-Cas9 RNP knockout of FKBP12 using synthetic sgRNA#2. Before enrichment with an IFNgamma secretion assay kit, PBMCs were stimulated for 6 hours with overlapping CMV pp65 and IE-1 peptide pools. FKBP12 knockout was performed on day 7 by electroporating Cas9 ribonucleoprotein using an Amaxa 4D-Nucleofector. Enriched CMV-specific T cells were expanded in culture with recombinant human IL-7 and IL-15. Before cryopreservation, T cell products were cultured for about 21 days. After activation, CMV-specific T cells were enriched from PBMCs based on IFNgamma secretion. Each ribonucleoprotein complex consisted of recombinant Streptococcus pyogenes Cas9 protein that had been precomplexed with FKBP12-specific sgRNA. Synthetic sgRNA#2 was chosen for later experiments because it was the most effective guide and the GMP-preferred guide. TCRbeta sequencing used genomic DNA through the immunoSEQ service. From the authors' description of their analysis: Repertoires were analyzed with immunoSEQ ANALYZER 3.0, and Morisita similarity, clonality, top-10 clone coverage and total clone counts were computed. Clonality was put on a scale on which 1 meant a monoclonal product and lower values meant a more diverse product. The immuneACCESS repertoire file appears here via TCRdb, limited to in-frame rearrangements. These files lack a portion of the clones; in checked studies, under half of the deficit traces to unresolved V genes, and the cause of the others is not known. V and J calls and clone size are as listed in that table; D and trimming were resolved from the DNA. The sample table contains about 750 clones; only one count was recorded for approximately 40% of them. Together, the top ten hold just under 80% of the sample.

Points the paper makes about the study in general: Repertoires from different donors showed no Morisita similarity, whereas knockout and unedited products from the same donor showed high similarity. Knockout and unedited products had comparable clonality, top-10 clone read coverage, and total clone numbers. Repertoire comparisons (Figure 5) were based on n = 2. The authors concluded that gene editing did not drastically skew the TCRbeta repertoire and did not cause excessive clonal expansion.

CDR1 and CDR2, looked up from the germline V gene (reference sequence), are GTSNPN and SVGIG. V drops 2 bases and J drops 2 bases, leaving 9 bases in between. The CDR3 goes from the cysteine to the phenylalanine over 13 residues. The DNA shown is the 39-base CDR3, in frame from base 1. Sample: a CMV-specific product grown in culture, taken from cells with FKBP12 knockout. In light of the paper, this sample's cell subset or site label describes: expanded CMV-specific T cell product isolated by IFNgamma secretion after CMV peptide stimulation. The sequence derives from a human donor in good health, a blood donor. The V and J genes are TRBV30 and TRBJ1-2; 6 matching bases give a weak D call of TRBD1. The base sequence is TGTGCCTGGAGTACAGGGTTCAACTATGGCTACACCTTC. It is translated as CAWSTGFNYGYTF.